A selection of T cell receptor beta chains follows, all from one sample in a study of siplizumab effects on memory and regulatory T cells. The table came from immunoSEQ multiplex PCR; TCRdb's copy has only in-frame clones and leaves some out. This table has about 110,000 clones, roughly 92% appearing once. Sequencing was carried out using CD4+ T cells sorted from blood. These receptors came from a human donor in good health. The CDR3 runs from the conserved cysteine through the conserved F or W. Fields, in order: clone size, D gene, J gene, V gene, CDR3 protein, CDR3 DNA. D genes are given only for firm matches. The size of a clone is reported for some rows only, either as once, few or many, or as a class for expanded clones.

>NA|NA|TRBJ2-2|TRBV11-2
CASSGIVDTGELFF
TGTGCCAGCAGCGGGATAGTGGACACCGGGGAGCTGTTTTTT
>few|TRBD1|TRBJ1-6|TRBV25-1
CASSEEGTGTNSPLHF
TGTGCCAGCAGTGAAGAAGGGACAGGGACTAATTCACCCCTCCACTTT
>NA|TRBD2|TRBJ2-5|TRBV5-4
CASSLDGGGQETQYF
TGTGCCAGCAGCTTGGACGGGGGGGGCCAAGAGACCCAGTACTTC
>NA|NA|TRBJ2-3|TRBV27
CASTLSGTDTQYF
TGTGCCAGCACACTATCAGGCACAGATACGCAGTATTTT
>NA|NA|TRBJ2-2|TRBV7-2
CASSWRSTGELFF
TGTGCCAGCAGCTGGAGGAGCACCGGGGAGCTGTTTTTT
>NA|NA|TRBJ1-1|TRBV28
CASSSPGARNTEAFF
TGTGCCAGCAGTTCCCCTGGGGCGCGAAACACTGAAGCTTTCTTT
>NA|TRBD2|TRBJ2-5|TRBV28
CASRRTSGMFVQETQYF
TGTGCCAGCAGACGGACTAGCGGGATGTTCGTACAAGAGACCCAGTACTTC
>NA|NA|TRBJ2-7|TRBV10-1
CASSQLVPGEQYF
TGCGCCAGCAGTCAACTAGTTCCGGGCGAGCAGTACTTC
>NA|TRBD2|TRBJ2-1|TRBV29-1
CSVVPGLANNEQFF
TGCAGCGTTGTACCGGGACTAGCAAACAATGAGCAGTTCTTC
>NA|NA|TRBJ2-3|TRBV6-6
CACAATTDTQYF
TGTGCTTGTGCGGCTACCACAGATACGCAGTATTTT
>NA|NA|TRBJ2-7|TRBV5-1
CASSLGGTNAYEQYF
TGCGCCAGCAGCTTGGGGGGGACAAACGCCTACGAGCAGTACTTC
>few|NA|TRBJ1-2|TRBV6-5
CASRTQNYGYTF
TGTGCCAGCAGGACACAGAACTATGGCTACACCTTC
>NA|NA|TRBJ1-5|TRBV19
CASSTPRGGWSNQPQHF
TGTGCCAGTAGTACCCCAAGGGGGGGCTGGAGCAATCAGCCCCAGCATTTT
>NA|NA|TRBJ2-1|TRBV18
CASSSRGTGNSYNEQFF
TGTGCCAGCTCATCCCGGGGAACAGGGAATTCCTACAATGAGCAGTTCTTC
>NA|TRBD2|TRBJ2-7|TRBV7-2
CASSQTSGDHYEQYF
TGTGCCAGCAGCCAGACTAGCGGGGATCACTACGAGCAGTACTTC
>NA|TRBD1|TRBJ1-2|TRBV27
CASKRQGGDYTF
TGTGCCAGCAAAAGACAGGGTGGCGACTACACCTTC
>NA|NA|TRBJ1-1|TRBV5-1
CASSLLLLNTEAFF
TGCGCCAGCAGCTTGTTACTCCTGAACACTGAAGCTTTCTTT
>NA|NA|TRBJ1-3|TRBV9
CASSPAHSGNTIYF
TGTGCCAGCAGCCCCGCCCACTCTGGAAACACCATATATTTT
>NA|TRBD2|TRBJ2-5|TRBV23-1
CASSQWDGGAQQETQYF
TGCGCCAGCAGTCAATGGGACGGGGGGGCGCAGCAAGAGACCCAGTACTTC
>once|NA|TRBJ2-7|TRBV7-8
CASSLGRNSYEQYF
TGTGCCAGCAGCCTTGGGCGGAACTCCTACGAGCAGTACTTC
>NA|NA|TRBJ1-2|TRBV2
CASSEGRNYGYTF
TGTGCCAGCAGTGAGGGGAGAAACTATGGCTACACCTTC
>NA|NA|TRBJ1-5|TRBV6-1
CASSEAISQARLNSNQPQHF
TGTGCCAGCAGTGAAGCTATTTCACAGGCAAGACTAAATAGCAATCAGCCCCAGCATTTT
>NA|NA|TRBJ1-1|TRBV10-1
CASRGDENTEAFF
TGCGCCAGCAGGGGAGACGAGAACACTGAAGCTTTCTTT
>NA|NA|TRBJ2-2|TRBV10-2
CASSVRGSGELFF
TGCGCCAGCAGTGTAAGGGGTAGCGGGGAGCTGTTTTTT
>NA|NA|TRBJ2-6|TRBV4-1
CASSRGGGVITGANVLTF
TGCGCCAGCAGCCGGGGAGGGGGAGTGATTACTGGGGCCAACGTCCTGACTTTC
>NA|TRBD2|TRBJ2-2|TRBV7-9
CASSSRLAGAGELFF
TGTGCCAGCAGCTCACGACTAGCGGGAGCCGGGGAGCTGTTTTTT
>NA|NA|TRBJ2-2|TRBV19
CASSTKRAGSFSGELFF
TGTGCCAGTAGTACGAAGCGGGCAGGGTCGTTTTCCGGGGAGCTGTTTTTT
>NA|TRBD1|TRBJ2-1|TRBV10-3
CAISRGQGVSNEQFF
TGTGCCATCAGTCGGGGACAGGGAGTATCGAATGAGCAGTTCTTC
>NA|NA|TRBJ2-7|TRBV5-1
CASSLAPGGVGEQYF
TGCGCCAGCAGCTTGGCTCCAGGGGGGGTAGGCGAGCAGTACTTC
>NA|NA|TRBJ2-7|TRBV10-3
CAIGSYEQYF
TGTGCCATCGGAAGTTACGAGCAGTACTTC
>NA|TRBD1|TRBJ2-5|TRBV7-3
CASRLTGGSVETQYF
TGTGCCAGCAGGCTGACAGGGGGATCGGTAGAGACCCAGTACTTC